This T cell receptor (beta chain) was found in a study of cytomegalovirus exposure and HLA in healthy donors. Study-wide background: Some 87 million unique TCRs from HLA-typed donors were held in an early release of data. Study conclusions and caveats: The authors listed approximately 160 TCR beta chains as cytomegalovirus-associated. V- and J-gene trimming of TCR beta was linked (in a later analysis) to a missense DCLRE1C variant. Segments of the TCR beta V type were, in most cases, productive about 90% or about 30% of the time in an earlier analysis.

This clone was counted a few times. The antigen remains unidentified. Germline V gene sequence: CDR1 SGHRS, CDR2 YFSETQ. V trimming: 4 bases; J trimming: 0 bases; junction bases outside the gene matches: 17. The CDR3 extends over 20 amino acids. Primers included in the PCR were 60 Vbeta and 13 Jbeta primers. Assay: immunoSEQ multiplex PCR; the TCRdb copy retains only in-frame clones and omits some. This repertoire shows more than 100,000 clones, around 9% found once; its top ten account for around 7%. Sequenced input: PBMCs. The rearrangement joins TRBV5-1 to TRBJ2-4; 9 bases line up with TRBD2. The receptor was isolated from a woman aged 40 to 55 in good health and CMV-seropositive. Here the CDR3 DNA reads TGCGCCAGCAGCACAAACGGCCTAGCGGGGATCGATCTAGCCAAAAACATTCAGTACTTC. Protein: CASSTNGLAGIDLAKNIQYF.